This is a list of T cell receptor beta chains from one sample in a study of response to subunit inactivated influenza vaccine. One entry per CDR3 protein results from TCRdb running MiXCR on the RT-PCR reads. The sample includes about 700,000 distinct CDR3 sequences, 15% to 18% of them seen just once. Sequenced material: PBMCs from blood, taken 11 to 12 days after vaccination. These receptors came from a man aged 50 to 59 who received an inactivated influenza vaccine. CDR3s include the opening cysteine and the closing phenylalanine or tryptophan. The order of the fields is J gene, D gene, clone size, V gene, CDR3 DNA, CDR3 protein. D genes are given only for firm matches. The size entry is marked missing in some rows and otherwise reads once, few, many or a size class.

TRBJ2-3 . . TRBV14 TGTGCCAGCAGCCAAGCAGGGGCCCTCACAGATACGCAGAATTTT CASSQAGALTDTQNF
TRBJ2-7 . few TRBV5-1 TGCGCCAGCTCAAGAGAGGTTCTCGACGAGCAGTACTTC CASSREVLDEQYF
TRBJ2-1 TRBD1 . TRBV6-2/TRBV6-3 TGTGCCAGCCCGAGATCCGGGACAGTTCCCTACAATGAGCAGTTCTTC CASPRSGTVPYNEQFF
TRBJ2-7 TRBD1 . TRBV6-2/TRBV6-3 TGTGCCAGCCTAACGCCGAACGAGGGACAGAGGAGCTCCTACGAGCAGTACTTC CASLTPNEGQRSSYEQYF
TRBJ2-1 . . TRBV14 TGTGCCAGCAGCCTACTAACGGCGGGACCTCACAATGAGCAGTTCTTC CASSLLTAGPHNEQFF
TRBJ2-3 . once TRBV10-1 TGCGCCAGCAGGCCCGAAGGGACCACAGATACGCAGTATTTT CASRPEGTTDTQYF
TRBJ2-7 . few TRBV6-2/TRBV6-3 . CASILGKGPYYEQYF
TRBJ2-3 TRBD2 few TRBV5-1 TGCGCCAGCAGCCCGGGTGGGACTAGCGCAGATACGCAGTATTTT CASSPGGTSADTQYF
TRBJ2-3 . . TRBV18 TGTGCCAGCTCACAAAACGGAGCGTCCCGAGTCACAGATACGCAGTATTTT CASSQNGASRVTDTQYF
TRBJ1-5 TRBD1 once TRBV11-1 TGTGCCAGCAGCTCGGCAGGGGGGGGGCAGCCCCAGCATTTT CASSSAGGGQPQHF
TRBJ2-2 . few TRBV14 TGTGCCAGCAGCCAAGTTTCGTCAGCGAACACCGGGGAGCTGTTTTTT CASSQVSSANTGELFF
TRBJ2-7 . few TRBV20-1 TGCAGTGCTGACGGACGGCCCCGCTCCTACGAGCAGTACTTC CSADGRPRSYEQYF
TRBJ2-7 TRBD2 many TRBV28 TGTGCCAGCAGTACCTATAGGACGCGACTAGCGGCAAAAGAGTCCTACGAGCAGTACTTC CASSTYRTRLAAKESYEQYF
TRBJ2-3 TRBD1 . TRBV2 TGTGCCCGCAGTTTGGGACAGGCCCAATTTTGGCGGCCCGGTACGCAGTATTTT CARSLGQAQFWRPGTQYF
TRBJ2-1 TRBD2 few TRBV6-2/TRBV6-3 TGTGCCAGCAGTTACTCTGCGGGAGGGACCTACAATGAGCAGTTCTTC CASSYSAGGTYNEQFF
TRBJ2-3 . . TRBV20-1 TGCAGTGCCACCGCGGCGGGGTCCACAGATACGCAGTATTTT CSATAAGSTDTQYF
TRBJ2-7 TRBD1 . TRBV9 TGTGCCAGCAGCGGGCTTTCGACAGGGCCCTACGAGCAGTACTTC CASSGLSTGPYEQYF
TRBJ2-7 TRBD1 . TRBV6-1 TGTGCCAGCAGTGGGTACCCAGGACAGGGGCGATGGGAGCAGTACTTC CASSGYPGQGRWEQYF
TRBJ2-7 . many TRBV5-1 TGTGCCAGCAGCTTAGGCCAGGGCTCCTACGAGCAGTACTTC CASSLGQGSYEQYF
TRBJ1-2 . . TRBV28 TGTGCCAGCAGGACCTACAGGATCTCTAACTATGGCTACACCTTC CASRTYRISNYGYTF
TRBJ2-5 . few TRBV12-5 TGTGCTAGTGGTTTGTCAGAGACCCAGTACTTC CASGLSETQYF
TRBJ2-5 TRBD2 . TRBV12-3/TRBV12-4 TGTGCCAGCAGTTTAACTAGCGGGGGGGAGACCCAGTACTTC CASSLTSGGETQYF
TRBJ2-3 TRBD2 few TRBV6-2/TRBV6-3 TGTGCCAGCAGTTACTCGCCCGGACTAGCGGTAAAAAATACGCAGTATTTT CASSYSPGLAVKNTQYF
TRBJ2-1 TRBD2 . TRBV20-1 TGCAGTGCTAGCCTAGCGGACAATGAGCAGTTCTTC CSASLADNEQFF
TRBJ1-2 . . TRBV9 TGTGCCAGCAGCACCGGACGGTGGGACTATGGCTACACCTTC CASSTGRWDYGYTF
TRBJ2-1 . few TRBV4-2 TGTGCCAGCAGCCAAGTCAAAGACTCCTACAATGAGCAGTTCTTC CASSQVKDSYNEQFF
TRBJ2-5 TRBD2 . TRBV7-2 TGTGCCAGCAGCTTAGTCGGGACTAGCGGACTACAAGAGACCCAGTACTTC CASSLVGTSGLQETQYF
TRBJ2-1 . . TRBV12-3/TRBV12-4 TGTGCCAGCAGTTTACTCAGGGGCGAGCAGTTCTTC CASSLLRGEQFF
TRBJ1-2 . few TRBV28 TGTGCCAGCAGTCTCACCCGACAAGGAACCTATGGCTACACCTTC CASSLTRQGTYGYTF
TRBJ2-4 . . TRBV10-3 TGTGCCATCAGTGAGGCTAGAGGTTTAGCCAAAAACATTCAGTACTTC CAISEARGLAKNIQYF
TRBJ1-1 . . TRBV19 TGTGCCAGTAGTACCTCACAGGGATGGGCCACTGAAGCTTTCTTT CASSTSQGWATEAFF
TRBJ2-5 TRBD1 . TRBV20-1 TGCAGTGCCACAGACAGGGGCTGGGCAGAGACCCAGTACTTC CSATDRGWAETQYF
TRBJ2-5 . few TRBV11-2 TGTGCCAGCAGCTTAACCCCCGCCTGGCAGTACCAAGAGACCCAGTACTTC CASSLTPAWQYQETQYF
TRBJ2-7 TRBD1 . TRBV20-1 TGCAGTGCTAGGGGACAGGGCAACTACGAGCAGTACTTC CSARGQGNYEQYF
TRBJ2-2 . few TRBV29-1 TGCAGCGCAGGGGCCGCGGCGAACACCGGGGAGCTGTTTTTT CSAGAAANTGELFF
TRBJ2-5 . . TRBV5-1 TGCGCCAGCGGAGGCCAAGGGCAGGGAGGCGAGACCCAGTACTTC CASGGQGQGGETQYF
TRBJ2-3 TRBD2 . TRBV20-1 TGCAGTGCTAGGGACGGTAGCGGGAGAAGAAATACGCAGTATTTT CSARDGSGRRNTQYF